The 5 T cell receptor beta chains presented below share a single source sample, sequenced in a study of cytomegalovirus exposure and HLA in healthy donors. The PCR contained 60 Vbeta and 13 Jbeta primers. Sequencing was performed with immunoSEQ multiplex PCR; in TCRdb, only in-frame clones are kept and a portion is missing. The sample lists 180,000 or so clones; 82% were seen once. The sequenced sample consisted of PBMCs. All receptors derive from a male donor in good health and CMV-seronegative.

The chain combines TRBV7-6 with TRBJ2-3, with TRBD2 matching over 10 bases. V was pared by 6 bases and J by 4 bases, with 10 bases of the junction left unmatched. CDR1 and CDR2 from the germline V gene are SGHVS and FNYEAQ. The CDR3 has 16 amino acids. The chain's CDR3 is CASSSPLAGAPDTQYF. For the CDR3, the DNA is TGTGCCAGCAGTTCGCCTCTAGCGGGAGCCCCAGATACGCAGTATTTT.

The gene calls are TRBV12-5 and TRBJ1-5; no definite D call. The CDR3 covers 13 residues. Looked up from germline, CDR1 is LGHNT and CDR2 is FRNRAP. V lost 4 bases, J lost 4 bases, and 8 bases lay in between. CDR3 DNA: TGTGCTAGTGGTTACAGTGGAAATCAGCCCCAGCATTTT. Its protein product is CASGYSGNQPQHF.

The rearrangement links TRBV7-2 to TRBJ1-2; maybe TRBD1 (6 bases). This CDR3 is built from 16 residues. Trimming took 0 bases from V and 8 from J, leaving 19 bases between them. Germline V gene sequence: CDR1 SGHTA, CDR2 FQGNSA. In DNA, the CDR3 is TGTGCCAGCAGCTTAGCGCTACACGGGGGGCCAGGGGGCTACACCTTC. Translated, it gives CASSLALHGGPGGYTF.

This clone was observed a few times. The genes are TRBV5-4 and TRBJ1-1, with TRBD1 matching over 10 bases. This CDR3 has 14 residues. Germline V CDR1 and CDR2: SGHNT, YYREEE (reference sequence). J gave up 5 bases and V 5 bases, and 6 bases lay outside the gene matches. The CDR3 loop reads CASRGDRGGTEAFF. The DNA of the CDR3 is TGTGCCAGCAGGGGGGACAGGGGCGGGACTGAAGCTTTCTTT.

This chain joins TRBV7-2 and TRBJ2-5, with 11 positions matching TRBD2. The CDR3 is made up of 14 amino acids. Per germline, CDR1 SGHTA and CDR2 FQGNSA. The junction had 6 bases not matched to a gene; V was cut back by 6 bases and J by 6 bases. The DNA for the CDR3 is TGTGCCAGCAGACTAGCGGGAGCGTCCCAGACCCAGTACTTC. Translating gives CASRLAGASQTQYF.